The TCR beta chain under discussion was sequenced for a study of control samples from healthy donors and cancer patients. The table came from immunoSEQ multiplex PCR; TCRdb's copy has only in-frame clones and leaves some out. The sample shows 100,000 to 150,000 clones, 90% to 95% of them seen only once. The ends lost 1 base at V and 1 base at J; junction bases unmatched: 6. The CDR3 covers 16 residues. Germline-derived CDR1 and CDR2 are LNHNV and YYDKDF (reference sequence). Sequencing input: PBMCs. The chain combines TRBV15 with TRBJ2-5; 7 nucleotides align to TRBD1. The sequence derives from a man in his fifties or sixties with head and neck cancer. CDR3 sequence reads: CATSRAPGTVQETQYF. For the CDR3, the DNA is TGTGCCACCAGCAGAGCTCCCGGGACAGTCCAAGAGACCCAGTACTTC.